The T cell receptor (beta chain) described here comes from a study of T cell repertoires in aging, cancer and after chemotherapy. Background on the study: Roughly 10 million TCR reads made up the full dataset. Study-wide results and limits: Rebound thymic output was suggested by rising median generation probability during chemotherapy in each cancer cohort. In healthy donors, age-related TCR diversity loss mainly reflected lost richness. Untreated cancer patients had significantly lower blood TCR diversity than age-matched healthy donors.

The CDR3 spans 14 residues. Germline CDR1 and CDR2: SGHRS and YFSETQ. Unmatched junction bases numbered 4, after V lost 5 bases and J lost 1 base. TCR beta rearrangements were amplified from peripheral blood genomic DNA. This clonotype was seen a single time. Its matching antigen is unknown. This may be a read error: a much more frequent sequence differs by one nucleotide. Because it lacks the conserved phenylalanine or tryptophan at the end, this CDR3 is likely a read error. Rearranged V-D-J TRB sequences were amplified with a mixed TRB-A/B primer pool. TCRdb redid the calling of the multiplex PCR reads with MiXCR, one entry per CDR3 protein. Among 1,600 or so distinct CDR3 sequences listed, roughly a fifth were seen once.

This clonotype originated in a human donor with a blood cancer. Sequenced material: blood. V usage is TRBV5-1 and J usage is TRBJ2-7, with 9 positions matching TRBD2. The CDR3 region is CASRYLAGSYEQYL. CDR3 coding DNA: TGCGCCAGCAGGTATCTAGCGGGGTCCTACGAGCAGTACTTA.